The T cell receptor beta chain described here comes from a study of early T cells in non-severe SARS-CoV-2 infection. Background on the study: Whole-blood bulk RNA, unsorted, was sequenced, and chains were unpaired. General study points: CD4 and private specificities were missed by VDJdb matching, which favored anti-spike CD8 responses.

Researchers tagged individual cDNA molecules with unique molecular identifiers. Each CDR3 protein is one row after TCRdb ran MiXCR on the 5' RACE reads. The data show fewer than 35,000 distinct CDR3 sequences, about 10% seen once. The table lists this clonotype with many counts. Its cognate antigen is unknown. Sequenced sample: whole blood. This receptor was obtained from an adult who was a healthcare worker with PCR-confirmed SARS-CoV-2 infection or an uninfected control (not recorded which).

CDR3 nucleotide sequence: TGTGCCAGCAGCTTAGCTTCGGGGGGGCCAAGAGATACGCAGTATTTT. Its translation: CASSLASGGPRDTQYF. The rearrangement joins TRBV7-2 to TRBJ2-3; 8 bases agree with TRBD2. V was clipped by 0 bases and J by 5 bases; unmatched bases: 7. Germline CDR1 and CDR2: SGHTA and FQGNSA. The CDR3 contains 16 residues.